These 4 T cell receptor beta chains share one sample of origin, sequenced in a study of blood T cells in healthy people across ages. With a J-beta primer mix and a sample-barcoded 5' primer, a second PCR ran about 7 to 12 cycles. Via MiXCR, TCRdb re-called the 5' RACE reads, giving one row per CDR3 protein. The data hold 1.5 million to 2 million distinct CDR3 sequences, with around 50% observed a single time. The source material was blood. These receptor sequences come from a woman aged 40 to 49 in good health.

This chain joins TRBV20-1 and TRBJ2-5; D possibly matches TRBD1 or TRBD2 (6 bases each). The DNA end is more similar to TRBJ2-1, so the J call may be wrong. The CDR3 is 14 amino acids. In germline, CDR1 is DFQATT, CDR2 SNEGSKA (reference sequence). The CDR3 reads CSARARGRLETQFF. The DNA of the CDR3 is TGCAGTGCTCGCGCCCGGGGGCGATTGGAGACCCAGTTCTTC.

This clonotype was recorded a few times. The chain links TRBV12-3 or TRBV12-4 to TRBJ1-2; D uncertain. The CDR3 is 15 residues long. V lost 5 bases to trimming and J lost 4 bases, with 17 bases between them. CDR3 nucleotide sequence: TGTGCCAGCAGTCTCACTGGCAGTCTTCTCTATGGCTACACCTTC. This translates into CASSLTGSLLYGYTF.

The chain uses TRBV20-1 and TRBJ2-1; 10 bases agree with TRBD1. Trimming took 7 bases from V and 7 from J; bases not matched to a gene: 10. CDR1 is DFQATT, CDR2 SNEGSKA, per germline (reference sequence). This CDR3 spans 14 amino acids. In DNA form, the CDR3 reads TGCAGTGGACTCCGGGACAGGGGTTTGAATGAGCAGTTCTTC. It encodes CSGLRDRGLNEQFF.

Turning to this clonotype: Germline is not matched at one junction end, which may reflect a read error. The chain couples TRBV5-1 to TRBJ2-4; D ambiguous. Germline lookup yields CDR1 SGHRS and CDR2 YFSETQ. The CDR3 has 12 amino acids. The CDR3 spells CASSSAGEIRYF. For the CDR3, the DNA is TGCGCCAGCAGCTCGGCTGGAGAAATTCGGTACTTC. Using reference TRBV5-1 and TRBJ2-4 for the parts outside the CDR3, the full variable domain is KAGVTQTPRYLIKTRGQQVTLSCSPISGHRSVSWYQQTPGQGLQFLFEYFSETQRNKGNFPGRFSGRQFSNSRSEMNVSTLELGDSALYLCASSSAGEIRYFGAGTRLSVL.